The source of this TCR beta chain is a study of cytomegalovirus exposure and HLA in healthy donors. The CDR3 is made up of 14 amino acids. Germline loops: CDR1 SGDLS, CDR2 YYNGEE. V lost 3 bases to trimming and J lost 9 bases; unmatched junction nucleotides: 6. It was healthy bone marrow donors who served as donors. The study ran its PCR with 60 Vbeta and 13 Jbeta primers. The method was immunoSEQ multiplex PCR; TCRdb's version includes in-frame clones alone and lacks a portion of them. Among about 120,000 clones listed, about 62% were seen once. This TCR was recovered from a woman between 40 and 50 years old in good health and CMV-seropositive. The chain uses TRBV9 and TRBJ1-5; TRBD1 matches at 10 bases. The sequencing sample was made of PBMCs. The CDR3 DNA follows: TGTGCCAGCAGCGGTCAGGGACAGGGGTCGCCCCAGCATTTT. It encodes CASSGQGQGSPQHF.